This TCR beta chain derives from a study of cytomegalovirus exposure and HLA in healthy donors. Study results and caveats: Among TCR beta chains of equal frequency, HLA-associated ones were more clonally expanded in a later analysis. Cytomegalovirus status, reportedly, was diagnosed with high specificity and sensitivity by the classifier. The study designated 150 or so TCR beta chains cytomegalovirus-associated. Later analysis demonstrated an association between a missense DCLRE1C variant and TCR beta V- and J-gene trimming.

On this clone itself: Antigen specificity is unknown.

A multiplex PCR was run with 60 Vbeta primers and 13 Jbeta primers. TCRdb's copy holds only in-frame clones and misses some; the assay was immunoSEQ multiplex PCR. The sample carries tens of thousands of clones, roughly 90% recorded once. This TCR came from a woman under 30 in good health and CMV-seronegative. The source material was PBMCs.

CDR3 in DNA: TGTGCCAGCTCACCTATGATCCCGGGACTAGCGGACTACGAGCAGTACTTC. It encodes CASSPMIPGLADYEQYF. The chain couples TRBV18 to TRBJ2-7; 11 bases line up with TRBD2. Germline V gene data show CDR1 as KGHSH and CDR2 as LQKENI. The CDR3 consists of 17 residues. Trimming took 3 bases from V and 3 from J; bases not matched to a gene: 10.